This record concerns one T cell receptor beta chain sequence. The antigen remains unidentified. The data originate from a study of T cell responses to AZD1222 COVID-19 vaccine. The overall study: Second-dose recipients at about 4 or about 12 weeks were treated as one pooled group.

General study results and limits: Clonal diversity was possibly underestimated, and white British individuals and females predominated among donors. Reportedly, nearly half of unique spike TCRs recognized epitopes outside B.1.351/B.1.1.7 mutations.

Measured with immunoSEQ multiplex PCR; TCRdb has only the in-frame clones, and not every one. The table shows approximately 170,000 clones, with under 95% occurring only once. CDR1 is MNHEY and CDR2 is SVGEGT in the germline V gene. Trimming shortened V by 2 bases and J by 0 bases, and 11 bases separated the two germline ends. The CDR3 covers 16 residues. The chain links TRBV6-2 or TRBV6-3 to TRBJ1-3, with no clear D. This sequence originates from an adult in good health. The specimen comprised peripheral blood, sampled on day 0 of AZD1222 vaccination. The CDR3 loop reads CASSYLGATSGNTIYF. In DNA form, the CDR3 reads TGTGCCAGCAGTTACCTTGGTGCCACCTCTGGAAACACCATATATTTT.